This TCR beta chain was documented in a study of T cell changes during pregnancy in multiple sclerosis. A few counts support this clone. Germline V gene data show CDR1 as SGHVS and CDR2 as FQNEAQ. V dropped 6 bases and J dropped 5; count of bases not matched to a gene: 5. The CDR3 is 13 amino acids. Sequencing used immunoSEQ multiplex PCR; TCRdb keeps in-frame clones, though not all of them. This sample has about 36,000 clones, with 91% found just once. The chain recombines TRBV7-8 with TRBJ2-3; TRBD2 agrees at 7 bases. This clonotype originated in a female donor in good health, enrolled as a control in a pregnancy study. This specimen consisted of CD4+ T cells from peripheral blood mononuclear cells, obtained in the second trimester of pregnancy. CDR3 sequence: CASRLGGGDTQYF. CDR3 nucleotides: TGTGCCAGCAGGCTGGGGGGGGGAGATACGCAGTATTTT.